These 9 T cell receptor beta chains share one sample of origin, sequenced in a study of T-cell memory formation after mild COVID-19. TCRdb independently ran MiXCR on the 5' RACE reads; one entry per CDR3 protein. Counted here are 250,000 to 350,000 distinct CDR3 sequences, more than 15% occurring once; the ten biggest clones make up 22%. The sample was PBMCs or a T cell subset sorted from them (not recorded which). These receptors were taken from a man between 18 and 29 years old who had mild COVID-19 (a few samples of this study predate the infection). Cell type and time point are not known.

V is TRBV24-1 and J is TRBJ2-5, with D possibly being TRBD1 (5 bases). Germline CDR1 is KGHDR and CDR2 is SFDVKD. CDR3 length equals 12 residues. Between the trimmed V and J ends, which lost 6 bases and 5 bases, there was a span of 9 bases. The CDR3 loop reads CATSNPGETQYF. Written as DNA, the CDR3 is TGTGCCACCAGTAACCCAGGGGAGACCCAGTACTTC.

In its sample, this clonotype was seen a few times. The V gene is TRBV18, the J gene TRBJ2-7; 7 bases line up with TRBD1. Germline-derived CDR1 and CDR2 are KGHSH and LQKENI. The CDR3 runs 15 residues. V was pared by 2 bases and J by 2 bases, with 6 bases of the junction left unmatched. In DNA form, the CDR3 reads TGTGCCAGCTCACCAGAGGGACAGATGGCCTACGAGCAGTACTTC. Translated, it gives CASSPEGQMAYEQYF.

This clonotype has just a few counts. This chain joins TRBV5-1 and TRBJ1-1; 9 nucleotides align to TRBD1. CDR3 length equals 16 residues. In germline, CDR1 is SGHRS, CDR2 YFSETQ. The V and J ends lost 0 bases and 3 bases, in that order; junction bases with no gene match: 6. The CDR3 region is CASSLEQGTGHTEAFF. The CDR3 nucleotides read TGCGCCAGCAGCTTGGAGCAGGGGACAGGGCACACTGAAGCTTTCTTT.

The chain combines TRBV7-2 with TRBJ2-7; D may be TRBD1 (5 bases). Trimming left V 3 bases short and J 4 bases short, with 10 bases between. Per the germline V gene, CDR1 is SGHTA and CDR2 is FQGNSA. The CDR3 spans 13 residues. The CDR3 loop reads CASSFQGLYEQYF. DNA of the CDR3: TGTGCCAGCAGCTTCCAGGGTTTGTACGAGCAGTACTTC.

In its sample, this clonotype was seen a few times. The gene calls are TRBV3-1 and TRBJ1-1; D unclear. This CDR3 spans 15 amino acids. The ends were cut back, 0 bases at V and 1 base at J, with 9 bases in the middle. The V gene's germline CDR1 is LGHDT and CDR2 YNNKEL (reference sequence). CDR3 bases: TGTGCCAGCAGCCAAGATGGTACGACGAACACTGAAGCTTTCTTT. It yields the protein CASSQDGTTNTEAFF. The entire variable domain, with the rest obtained from reference TRBV3-1 and TRBJ1-1, is as follows: DTAVSQTPKYLVTQMGNDKSIKCEQNLGHDTMYWYKQDSKKFLKIMFSYNNKELIINETVPNRFSPKSPDKAHLNLHINSLELGDSAVYFCASSQDGTTNTEAFFGQGTRLTVV.

This clonotype has only a few counts. The V and J genes are TRBV7-2 and TRBJ1-3, with D possibly being TRBD1 (5 bases). CDR1 SGHTA and CDR2 FQGNSA come from the germline V gene. The CDR3 totals 15 residues. Trimming pared 8 bases from V and 0 bases from J, leaving 14 bases between. CDR3 in amino acids: CASRTDSYSGNTIYF. CDR3 nucleotides: TGTGCCAGCCGTACAGACAGTTACTCTGGAAACACCATATATTTT.

The V call is TRBV6-2 or TRBV6-3, the J call TRBJ2-3; TRBD2 agrees at 11 bases. The germline V gene encodes CDR1 MNHEY and CDR2 SVGEGT. CDR3 length equals 18 residues. Unmatched junction bases numbered 11, after V lost 6 bases and J lost 0 bases. In DNA, the CDR3 is TGTGCCAGCAGCTTTACAACTAGCGGGGGCCAAAGCACAGATACGCAGTATTTT. Its protein is CASSFTTSGGQSTDTQYF.

A few counts support this clonotype. The V call is TRBV29-1, the J call TRBJ2-5, with TRBD1 matching 8 bases. The junction had 7 bases not matched to a gene; V was cut back by 3 bases and J by 13 bases. There are 11 residues in the CDR3. Germline V gene lookup returns CDR1 SQVTM and CDR2 ANQGSEA. The CDR3 reads CSVEDGQGPYF. CDR3 bases: TGCAGCGTTGAGGACGGACAGGGCCCGTACTTC.

There are many counts of this clonotype. The chain combines TRBV5-5 with TRBJ2-3; weak D call: TRBD2 (6 bases). CDR1 SGHKS and CDR2 YYEKEE come from the germline V gene (reference sequence). The CDR3 loop spans 16 amino acids. V was pared by 0 bases and J by 2 bases, with 13 bases between. This CDR3 is CASSLVVGGVTDTQYF. The CDR3 bases are TGTGCCAGCAGCTTGGTGGTCGGGGGAGTCACAGATACGCAGTATTTT.